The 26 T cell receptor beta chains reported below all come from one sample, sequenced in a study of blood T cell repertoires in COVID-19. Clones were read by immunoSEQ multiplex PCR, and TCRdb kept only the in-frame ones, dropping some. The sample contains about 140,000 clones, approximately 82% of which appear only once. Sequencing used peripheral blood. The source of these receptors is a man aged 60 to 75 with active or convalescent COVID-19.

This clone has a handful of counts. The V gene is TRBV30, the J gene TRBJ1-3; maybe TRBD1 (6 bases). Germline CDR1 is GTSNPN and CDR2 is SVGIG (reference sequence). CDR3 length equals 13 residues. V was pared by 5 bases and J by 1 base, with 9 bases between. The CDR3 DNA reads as TGTGCCTGGGAACAGGGTTCTGGAAACACCATATATTTT. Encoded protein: CAWEQGSGNTIYF.

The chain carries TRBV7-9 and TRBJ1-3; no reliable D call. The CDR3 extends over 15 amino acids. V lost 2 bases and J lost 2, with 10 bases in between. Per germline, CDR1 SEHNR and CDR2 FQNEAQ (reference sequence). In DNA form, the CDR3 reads TGTGCCAGCAGCTTATCGAACAATCCTGGAAACACCATATATTTT. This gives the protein CASSLSNNPGNTIYF.

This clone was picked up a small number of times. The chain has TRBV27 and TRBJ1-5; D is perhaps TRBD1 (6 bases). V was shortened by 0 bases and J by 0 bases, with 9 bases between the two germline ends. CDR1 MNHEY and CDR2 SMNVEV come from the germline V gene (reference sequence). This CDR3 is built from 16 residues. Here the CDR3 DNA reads TGTGCCAGCAGTTTATCGGGGGCAAATAGCAATCAGCCCCAGCATTTT. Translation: CASSLSGANSNQPQHF.

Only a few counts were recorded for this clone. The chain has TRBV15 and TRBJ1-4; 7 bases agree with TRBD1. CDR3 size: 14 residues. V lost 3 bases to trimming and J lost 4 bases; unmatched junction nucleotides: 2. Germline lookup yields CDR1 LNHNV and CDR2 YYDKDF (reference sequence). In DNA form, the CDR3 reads TGTGCCACCAGCAGCGGACAGGATAATGAAAAACTGTTTTTT. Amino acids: CATSSGQDNEKLFF.

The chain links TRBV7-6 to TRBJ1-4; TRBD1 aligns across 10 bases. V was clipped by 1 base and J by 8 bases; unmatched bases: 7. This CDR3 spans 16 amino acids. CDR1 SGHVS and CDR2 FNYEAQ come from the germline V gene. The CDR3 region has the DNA TGTGCCAGCAGCTTAGGACAGGGGGCGCCCGGCGAAAAACTGTTTTTT. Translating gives CASSLGQGAPGEKLFF.

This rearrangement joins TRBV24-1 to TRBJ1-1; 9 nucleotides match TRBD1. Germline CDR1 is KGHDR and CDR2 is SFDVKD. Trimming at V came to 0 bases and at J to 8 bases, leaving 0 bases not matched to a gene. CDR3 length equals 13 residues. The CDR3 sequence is CATSDLGTGEAFF. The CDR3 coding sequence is TGTGCCACCAGTGATTTGGGGACAGGGGAAGCTTTCTTT.

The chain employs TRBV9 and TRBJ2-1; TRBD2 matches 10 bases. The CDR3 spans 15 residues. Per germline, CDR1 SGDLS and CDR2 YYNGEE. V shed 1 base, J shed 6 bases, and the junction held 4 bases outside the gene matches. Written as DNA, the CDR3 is TGTGCCAGCAGCGTACTAGCGGGAGTTGGCAATGAGCAGTTCTTC. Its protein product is CASSVLAGVGNEQFF.

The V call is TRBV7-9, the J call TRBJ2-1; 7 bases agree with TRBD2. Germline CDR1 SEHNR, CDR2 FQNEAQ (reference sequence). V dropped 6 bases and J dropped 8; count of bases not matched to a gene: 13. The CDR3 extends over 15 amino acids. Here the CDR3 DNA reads TGTGCCAGCAGGAAGATACTAGCGCCCGGGGATGAGCAGTTCTTC. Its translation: CASRKILAPGDEQFF. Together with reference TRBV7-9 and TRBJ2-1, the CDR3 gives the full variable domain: DTGVSQNPRHKITKRGQNVTFRCDPISEHNRLYWYRQTLGQGPEFLTYFQNEAQLEKSRLLSDRFSAERPKGSFSTLEIQRTEQGDSAMYLCASRKILAPGDEQFFGPGTRLTVL.

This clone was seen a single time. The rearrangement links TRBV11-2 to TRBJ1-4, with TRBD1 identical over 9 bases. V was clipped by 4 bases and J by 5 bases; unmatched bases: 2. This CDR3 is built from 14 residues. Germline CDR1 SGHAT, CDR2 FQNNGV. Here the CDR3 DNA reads TGTGCCAGCAGCTGGGACAGGGTAAATGAAAAACTGTTTTTT. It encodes CASSWDRVNEKLFF.

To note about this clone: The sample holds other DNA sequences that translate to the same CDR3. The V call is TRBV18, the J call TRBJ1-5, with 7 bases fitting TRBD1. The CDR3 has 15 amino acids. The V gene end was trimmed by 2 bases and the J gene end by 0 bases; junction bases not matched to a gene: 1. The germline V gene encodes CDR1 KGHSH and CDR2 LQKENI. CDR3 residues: CASSPGTDSNQPQHF. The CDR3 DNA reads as TGTGCCAGCTCACCAGGGACAGATAGCAATCAGCCCCAGCATTTT.

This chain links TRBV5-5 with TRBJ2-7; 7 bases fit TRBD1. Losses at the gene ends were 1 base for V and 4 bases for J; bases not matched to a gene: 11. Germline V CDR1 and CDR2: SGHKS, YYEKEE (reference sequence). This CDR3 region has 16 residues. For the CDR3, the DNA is TGTGCCAGCAGCTTGAACAGGGGAGCTCCTCTTTACGAGCAGTACGTC. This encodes CASSLNRGAPLYEQYV.

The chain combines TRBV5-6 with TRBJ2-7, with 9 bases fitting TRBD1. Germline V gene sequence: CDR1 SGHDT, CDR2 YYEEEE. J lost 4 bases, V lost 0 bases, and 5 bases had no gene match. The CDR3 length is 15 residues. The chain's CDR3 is CASSLGTGGGYEQYV. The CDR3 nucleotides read TGTGCCAGCAGCTTGGGAACAGGGGGCGGGTACGAGCAGTACGTC.

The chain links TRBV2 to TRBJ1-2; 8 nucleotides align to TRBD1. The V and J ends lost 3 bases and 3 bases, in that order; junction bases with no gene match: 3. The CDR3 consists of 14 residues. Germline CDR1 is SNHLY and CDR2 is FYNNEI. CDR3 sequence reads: CASSDRGQYYGYTF. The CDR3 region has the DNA TGTGCCAGCAGTGACAGGGGGCAGTACTATGGCTACACCTTC.

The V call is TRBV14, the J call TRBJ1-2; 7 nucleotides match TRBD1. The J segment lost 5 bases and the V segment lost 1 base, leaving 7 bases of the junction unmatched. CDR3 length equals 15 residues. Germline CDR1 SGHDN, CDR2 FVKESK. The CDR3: CASSQGQGGWYGYTF. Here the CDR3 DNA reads TGTGCCAGCAGCCAAGGACAGGGCGGTTGGTATGGCTACACCTTC.

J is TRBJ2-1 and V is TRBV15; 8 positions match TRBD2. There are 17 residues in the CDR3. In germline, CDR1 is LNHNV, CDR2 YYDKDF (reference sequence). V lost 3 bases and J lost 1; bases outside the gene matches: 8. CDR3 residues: CATSRPTSGGSYNEQFF. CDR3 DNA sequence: TGTGCCACCAGCAGGCCAACTAGCGGAGGATCCTACAATGAGCAGTTCTTC.

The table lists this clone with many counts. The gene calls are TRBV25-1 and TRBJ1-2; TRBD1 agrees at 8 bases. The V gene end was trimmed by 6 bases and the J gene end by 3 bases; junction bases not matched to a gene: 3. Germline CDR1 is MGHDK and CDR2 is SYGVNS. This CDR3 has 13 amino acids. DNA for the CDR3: TGTGCCAGCAGAGAGACAGGGGACTATGGCTACACCTTC. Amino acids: CASRETGDYGYTF.

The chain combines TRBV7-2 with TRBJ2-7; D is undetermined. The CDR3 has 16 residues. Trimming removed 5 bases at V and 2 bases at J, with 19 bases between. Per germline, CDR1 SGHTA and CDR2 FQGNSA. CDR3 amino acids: CASSHNLVEQTYEQYF. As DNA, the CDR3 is TGTGCCAGCAGCCACAATCTGGTGGAACAGACCTACGAGCAGTACTTC.

The CDR3, as DNA: TGTGCCAGCAACGCGGACAGGGGAGGCAATCAGCCCCAGCATTTT. Translation: CASNADRGGNQPQHF. The chain employs TRBV2 and TRBJ1-5, with 9 bases that match TRBD1. The length of the CDR3 is 15 residues. Germline CDR1 and CDR2: SNHLY and FYNNEI. The J segment lost 2 bases and the V segment lost 7 bases, leaving 6 bases of the junction unmatched.

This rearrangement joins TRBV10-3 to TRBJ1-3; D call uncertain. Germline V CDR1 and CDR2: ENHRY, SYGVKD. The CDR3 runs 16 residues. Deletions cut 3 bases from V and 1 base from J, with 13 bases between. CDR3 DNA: TGTGCCATCAGTGATCGGACGACTATATCTGGAAACACCATATATTTT. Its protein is CAISDRTTISGNTIYF.

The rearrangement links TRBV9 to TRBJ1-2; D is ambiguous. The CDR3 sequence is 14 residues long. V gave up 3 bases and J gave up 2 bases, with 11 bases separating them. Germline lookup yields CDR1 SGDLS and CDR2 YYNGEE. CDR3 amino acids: CASSARGLNYGYTF. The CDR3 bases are TGTGCCAGCAGCGCGCGCGGACTCAACTATGGCTACACCTTC. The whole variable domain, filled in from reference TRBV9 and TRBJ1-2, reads DSGVTQTPKHLITATGQRVTLRCSPRSGDLSVYWYQQSLDQGLQFLIQYYNGEERAKGNILERFSAQQFPDLHSELNLSSLELGDSALYFCASSARGLNYGYTFGSGTRLTVV.

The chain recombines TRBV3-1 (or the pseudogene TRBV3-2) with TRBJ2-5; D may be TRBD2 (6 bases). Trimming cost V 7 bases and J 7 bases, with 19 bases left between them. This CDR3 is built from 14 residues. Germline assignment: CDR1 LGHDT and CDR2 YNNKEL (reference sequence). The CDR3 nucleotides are TGTGCCAGCATTGGGGCTAGCGATTTTAGGACCCAGTACTTC. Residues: CASIGASDFRTQYF.

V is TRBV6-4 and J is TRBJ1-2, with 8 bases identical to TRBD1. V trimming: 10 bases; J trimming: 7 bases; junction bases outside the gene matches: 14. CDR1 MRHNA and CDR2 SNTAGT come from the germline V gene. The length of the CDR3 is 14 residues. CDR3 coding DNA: TGTGCCACCTGGTCCGGGCAGGGGGCGGGTGGCTACACCTTC. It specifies CATWSGQGAGGYTF.

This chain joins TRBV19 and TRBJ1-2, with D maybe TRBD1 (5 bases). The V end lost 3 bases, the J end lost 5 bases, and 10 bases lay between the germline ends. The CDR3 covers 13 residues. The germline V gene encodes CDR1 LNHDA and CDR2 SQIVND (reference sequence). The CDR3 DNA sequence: TGTGCCAGTAGTATTGGGGCGGAATATGGCTACACCTTC. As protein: CASSIGAEYGYTF.

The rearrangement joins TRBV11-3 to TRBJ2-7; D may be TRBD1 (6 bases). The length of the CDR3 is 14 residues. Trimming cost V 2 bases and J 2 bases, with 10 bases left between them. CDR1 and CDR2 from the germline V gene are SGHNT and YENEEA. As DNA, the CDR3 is TGTGCCAGCAGCTTATATCCAGGGGCCTACGAGCAGTACGTC. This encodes CASSLYPGAYEQYV.

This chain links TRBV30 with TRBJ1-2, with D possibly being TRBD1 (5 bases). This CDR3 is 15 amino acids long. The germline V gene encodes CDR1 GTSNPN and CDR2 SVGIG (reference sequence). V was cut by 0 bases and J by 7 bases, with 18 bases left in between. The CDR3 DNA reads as TGTGCCTGGAGTGTATTATTTTCGGGGGGTGCTGGCTACACCTTC. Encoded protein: CAWSVLFSGGAGYTF.

The CDR3 region has the DNA TGTGCCACCAGCAGGGAGAGAGGGTGGACAGCGAACACTGAAGCTTTCTTT. Amino acid sequence: CATSRERGWTANTEAFF. V usage is TRBV15 and J usage is TRBJ1-1, with D perhaps matching TRBD1 (6 bases). Germline V lookup: CDR1 LNHNV, CDR2 YYDKDF (reference sequence). The V end lost 3 bases, the J end lost 1 base, and 18 bases lay between the germline ends. The CDR3 covers 17 residues.